The 19 T cell receptor beta chains in this list originate from one sample, sequenced in a study of CD4 T cells in relation to SARS-CoV-2 and coronaviruses. Assay used: immunoSEQ multiplex PCR; TCRdb lists only in-frame clones, some missing. This repertoire shows about 21,000 clones, roughly 81% found once; its top ten account for under 25%. Unexposed donor CD4+ T cells date from 2011-2018, before the COVID-19 pandemic. The cells were cultured for approximately 10 days before CD4+ T cells were isolated. Antigens for these TCRs are unknown. Sequencing used CD4+ T cells from PBMCs, cultured in vitro. These receptors came from a human donor in good health.

This chain joins TRBV5-4 and TRBJ1-2; perhaps TRBD1 as D (6 bases). This CDR3 region has 14 residues. Trimming cost V 3 bases and J 2 bases, with 11 bases left between them. Germline V gene sequence: CDR1 SGHNT, CDR2 YYREEE (reference sequence). The chain's CDR3 is CASSSATGNYGYTF. In DNA, the CDR3 is TGTGCCAGCAGCTCTGCTACAGGGAACTATGGCTACACCTTC.

The genes are TRBV5-1 and TRBJ2-1, with no clear D. V lost 1 base and J 8 bases, leaving 4 bases between the germline ends. From germline, CDR1 is SGHRS and CDR2 YFSETQ. The CDR3 has 11 amino acids. The CDR3 DNA follows: TGCGCCAGCAGCTTGCTAGATGAGCAGTTCTTC. Protein sequence: CASSLLDEQFF.

This chain connects TRBV4-2 to TRBJ2-7; 8 bases align to TRBD2. CDR1 and CDR2 (germline): LGHNA, YNFKEQ. Trimming took 0 bases from V and 2 from J; bases not matched to a gene: 9. The CDR3 totals 17 residues. CDR3 sequence reads: CASSQDQDSGVAYEQYF. As DNA, the CDR3 is TGTGCCAGCAGCCAAGATCAGGATAGCGGGGTTGCCTACGAGCAGTACTTC.

The chain recombines TRBV18 with TRBJ1-2, with unresolved D. V lost 0 bases and J lost 2, with 10 bases in between. This CDR3 contains 15 residues. Germline CDR1 and CDR2: KGHSH and LQKENI. CDR3 bases: TGTGCCAGCTCACCACCGAGTCAAGAGAACTATGGCTACACCTTC. Translation gives CASSPPSQENYGYTF.

CDR3 residues: CASSVVGGSDEQFF. CDR3 nucleotides: TGTGCCAGCAGCGTAGTCGGAGGGTCCGATGAGCAGTTCTTC. This chain uses TRBV9 with TRBJ2-1, with D possibly being TRBD2 (6 bases). Trimming cost V 0 bases and J 8 bases, with 12 bases left between them. The germline CDR1 and CDR2 sequences are SGDLS and YYNGEE. The CDR3 is 14 amino acids.

This clone showed up just a few times. V is TRBV11-2 and J is TRBJ1-6, with TRBD1 as a possible D gene (6 bases). The CDR3 is made up of 15 amino acids. Deletions cut 4 bases from V and 5 bases from J, with 12 bases between. Per the germline V gene, CDR1 is SGHAT and CDR2 is FQNNGV. CDR3 region: CASSSWTEHNSPLHF. The CDR3 DNA reads as TGTGCCAGCAGCTCGTGGACAGAGCATAATTCACCCCTCCACTTT.

This clone was seen once. This chain uses TRBV10-1 with TRBJ2-1, with D perhaps matching TRBD2 (6 bases). This CDR3 is 13 amino acids long. CDR1 and CDR2 (germline): WNHNN, SYGVQD (reference sequence). Trimming took 7 bases from V and 7 from J, leaving 14 bases between them. The CDR3 loop is CASIPSVWNEQFF. Here the CDR3 DNA reads TGCGCCAGCATACCTAGCGTTTGGAATGAGCAGTTCTTC.

The chain combines TRBV5-8 with TRBJ2-3, with a weak D call TRBD1 (5 bases). Germline CDR1 is SGHTS and CDR2 is YDEGEE. V was clipped by 5 bases and J by 0 bases, with 16 bases between them. This CDR3 has 16 residues. The CDR3 DNA is TGTGCCAGCAGTGAGCTACGACAGACTAGCACAGATACGCAGTATTTT. It encodes CASSELRQTSTDTQYF.

This rearrangement joins TRBV7-2 to TRBJ2-7; weak D call: TRBD2 (7 bases). Germline V lookup: CDR1 SGHTA, CDR2 FQGNSA. V was trimmed by 1 base and J by 7 bases, leaving 17 bases between them. The CDR3 loop spans 15 amino acids. The CDR3 spells CASSLEGGGGREQYF. CDR3 sequence (DNA): TGTGCCAGCAGCTTAGAGGGGGGGGGTGGTCGGGAGCAGTACTTC. Based on the CDR3 plus reference TRBV7-2 and TRBJ2-7, the full variable domain is GAGVSQSPSNKVTEKGKDVELRCDPISGHTALYWYRQSLGQGLEFLIYFQGNSAPDKSGLPSDRFSAERTGGSVSTLTIQRTQQEDSAVYLCASSLEGGGGREQYFGPGTRLTVT.

This chain links TRBV7-9 with TRBJ1-4; D possibly corresponds to TRBD1 (5 bases). This CDR3 contains 16 residues. Trimming took 0 bases from V and 8 from J, leaving 16 bases between them. Germline V CDR1 and CDR2: SEHNR, FQNEAQ (reference sequence). The CDR3 sequence: CASSLALGREVEKLFF. DNA for the CDR3: TGTGCCAGCAGCTTAGCGTTGGGACGGGAAGTGGAAAAACTGTTTTTT.

This chain joins TRBV27 and TRBJ1-1, with TRBD1 matching 7 bases. The CDR3 sequence is 16 residues long. Per the germline V gene, CDR1 is MNHEY and CDR2 is SMNVEV (reference sequence). Trimming took 4 bases from V and 0 from J; bases not matched to a gene: 8. The CDR3 sequence: CASSSVWTGVNTEAFF. The CDR3 DNA follows: TGTGCCAGCAGTTCCGTCTGGACAGGAGTGAACACTGAAGCTTTCTTT.

This clone was recorded a few times. The V gene is TRBV5-4, the J gene TRBJ2-3; 7 bases fit TRBD2. V was clipped by 2 bases and J by 0 bases; unmatched bases: 0. This CDR3 is built from 14 residues. Germline V lookup: CDR1 SGHNT, CDR2 YYREEE (reference sequence). The CDR3, as DNA: TGTGCCAGCAGCTTTAGCGGGAGCACAGATACGCAGTATTTT. It is translated as CASSFSGSTDTQYF.

V and J are TRBV5-4 and TRBJ2-3; 8 nucleotides agree with TRBD2. The J segment lost 4 bases and the V segment lost 4 bases, leaving 5 bases of the junction unmatched. This CDR3 is built from 14 residues. The germline gives CDR1 SGHNT, CDR2 YYREEE (reference sequence). CDR3 DNA: TGTGCCAGCAGCGCGGGGGGCCGGGCAGATACGCAGTATTTT. This codes for CASSAGGRADTQYF.

This chain uses TRBV19 with TRBJ1-2; 8 bases map to TRBD1. Germline assignment: CDR1 LNHDA and CDR2 SQIVND (reference sequence). CDR3 length equals 13 residues. V trimming: 5 bases; J trimming: 8 bases; junction bases outside the gene matches: 7. The DNA of the CDR3 is TGTGCCAGTAGTCTCATCGGACAGGGAGGCTACACCTTC. Protein product: CASSLIGQGGYTF.

The chain is built from TRBV6-1 and TRBJ1-5; weak D call: TRBD1 (6 bases). V gave up 0 bases and J gave up 6 bases, with 6 bases separating them. CDR1 MNHNS and CDR2 SASEGT come from the germline V gene. This CDR3 comprises 13 residues. DNA for the CDR3: TGTGCCAGCAGTGAAGCGGGGGCTCAGCCCCAGCATTTT. It specifies CASSEAGAQPQHF.

This rearrangement joins TRBV3-1 (or the pseudogene TRBV3-2) to TRBJ2-3, with 16 bases identical to TRBD2. There are 19 residues in the CDR3. The germline V gene encodes CDR1 LGHDT and CDR2 YNNKEL (reference sequence). Germline trimming cut 1 base from V and 4 bases from J; bases unmatched to any gene: 8. CDR3 sequence: CASSQAPGLAGGPPDTQYF. The CDR3 nucleotides are TGTGCCAGCAGCCAAGCTCCGGGACTAGCGGGAGGGCCCCCAGATACGCAGTATTTT.

V is TRBV11-3 and J is TRBJ1-1; D might be TRBD1 (5 bases). In germline, CDR1 is SGHNT, CDR2 YENEEA. Deletions cut 5 bases from V and 5 bases from J, with 15 bases between. The CDR3 length is 14 residues. CDR3: CASSPSGVGTEAFF. CDR3 DNA sequence: TGTGCCAGCAGCCCGTCGGGGGTGGGGACTGAAGCTTTCTTT.

The chain employs TRBV3-1 (or the pseudogene TRBV3-2) and TRBJ1-1, with 7 bases aligning to TRBD1. After removal of 2 bases from V and 9 bases from J, the junction contained 9 bases not matched to a gene. The CDR3 is 14 amino acids. The germline CDR1 and CDR2 sequences are LGHDT and YNNKEL (reference sequence). CDR3 loop: CASSQKGAGQKAFF. The CDR3 bases are TGTGCCAGCAGCCAAAAGGGGGCGGGACAAAAAGCTTTCTTT.

This rearrangement joins TRBV6-5 to TRBJ1-4; D not certain. CDR1 MNHEY and CDR2 SVGAGI come from the germline V gene. The CDR3 covers 14 residues. V gave up 3 bases and J gave up 5 bases, with 10 bases separating them. CDR3 nucleotide sequence: TGTGCCAGCAGTTATTACAGCAACAATGAAAAACTGTTTTTT. Its protein product is CASSYYSNNEKLFF.